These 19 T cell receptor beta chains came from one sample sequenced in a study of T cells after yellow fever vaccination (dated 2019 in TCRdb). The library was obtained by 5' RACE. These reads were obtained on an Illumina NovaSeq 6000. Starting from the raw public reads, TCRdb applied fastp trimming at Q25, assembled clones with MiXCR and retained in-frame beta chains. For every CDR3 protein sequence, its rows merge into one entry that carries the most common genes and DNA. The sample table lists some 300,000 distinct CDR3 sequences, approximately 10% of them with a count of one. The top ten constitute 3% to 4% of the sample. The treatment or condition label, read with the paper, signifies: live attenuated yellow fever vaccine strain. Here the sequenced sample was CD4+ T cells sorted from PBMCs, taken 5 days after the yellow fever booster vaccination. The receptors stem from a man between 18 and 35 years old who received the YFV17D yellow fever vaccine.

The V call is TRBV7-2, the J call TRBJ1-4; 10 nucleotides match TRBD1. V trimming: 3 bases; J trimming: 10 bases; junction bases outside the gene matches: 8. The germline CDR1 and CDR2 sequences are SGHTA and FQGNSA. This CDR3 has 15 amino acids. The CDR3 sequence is CASSFLGTGERKLFF. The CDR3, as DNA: TGTGCCAGCAGCTTTTTAGGGACAGGGGAGAGAAAACTGTTTTTT.

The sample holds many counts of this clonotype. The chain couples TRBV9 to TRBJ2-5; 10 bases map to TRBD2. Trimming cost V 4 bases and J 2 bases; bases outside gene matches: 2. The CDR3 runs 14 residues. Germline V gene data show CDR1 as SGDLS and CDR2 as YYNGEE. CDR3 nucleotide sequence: TGTGCCAGCAGCTCTAGCGGGGGACAAGAGACCCAGTACTTC. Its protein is CASSSSGGQETQYF.

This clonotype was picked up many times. For the CDR3, the DNA is TGTGCCAGCAGTTTCGGATGGGGCAATCAGCCCCAGCATTTT. Encoded protein: CASSFGWGNQPQHF. The chain uses TRBV27 and TRBJ1-5; no definite D call. V dropped 3 bases and J dropped 2 bases, with 8 bases sitting between them. Germline lookup yields CDR1 MNHEY and CDR2 SMNVEV (reference sequence). The CDR3 runs 14 residues.

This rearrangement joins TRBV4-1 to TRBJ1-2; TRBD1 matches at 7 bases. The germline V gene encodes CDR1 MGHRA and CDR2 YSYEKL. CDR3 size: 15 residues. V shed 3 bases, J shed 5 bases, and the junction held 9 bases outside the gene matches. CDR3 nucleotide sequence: TGCGCCAGCAGCCACCCAGTGGGGGGACAGTATGGCTACACCTTC. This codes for CASSHPVGGQYGYTF.

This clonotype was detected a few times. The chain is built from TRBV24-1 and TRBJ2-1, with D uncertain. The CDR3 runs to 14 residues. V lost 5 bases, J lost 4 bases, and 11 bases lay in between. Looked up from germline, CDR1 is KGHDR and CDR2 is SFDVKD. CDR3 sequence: CATSGREPYNEQFF. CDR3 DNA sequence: TGTGCCACCAGTGGCAGAGAGCCATACAATGAGCAGTTCTTC.

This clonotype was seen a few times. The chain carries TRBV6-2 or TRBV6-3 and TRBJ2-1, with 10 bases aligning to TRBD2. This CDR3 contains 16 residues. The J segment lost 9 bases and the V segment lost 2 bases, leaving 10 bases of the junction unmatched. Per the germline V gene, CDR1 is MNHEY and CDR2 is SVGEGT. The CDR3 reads CASSYGSSGGRGEQFF. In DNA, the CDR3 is TGTGCCAGCAGTTACGGCTCTAGCGGGGGTAGAGGTGAGCAGTTCTTC.

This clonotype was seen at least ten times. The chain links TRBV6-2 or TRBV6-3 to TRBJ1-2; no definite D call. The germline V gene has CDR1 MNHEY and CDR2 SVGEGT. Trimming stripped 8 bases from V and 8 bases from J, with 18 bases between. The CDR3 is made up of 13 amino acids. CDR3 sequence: CASGRNGRRGYTF. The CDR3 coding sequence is TGTGCCAGCGGACGAAACGGGCGTCGGGGCTACACCTTC.

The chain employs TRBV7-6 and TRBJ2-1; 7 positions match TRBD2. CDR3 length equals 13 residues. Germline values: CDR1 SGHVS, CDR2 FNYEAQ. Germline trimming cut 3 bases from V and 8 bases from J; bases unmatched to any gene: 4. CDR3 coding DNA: TGTGCCAGCAGCTTTACTAGCGCATATGAGCAGTTCTTC. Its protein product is CASSFTSAYEQFF.

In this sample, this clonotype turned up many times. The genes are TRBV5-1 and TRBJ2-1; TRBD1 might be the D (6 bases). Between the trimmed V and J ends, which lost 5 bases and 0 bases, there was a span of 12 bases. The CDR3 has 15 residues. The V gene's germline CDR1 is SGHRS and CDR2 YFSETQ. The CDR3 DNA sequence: TGCGCCAGCAGAATCGAGGGGGTCTCCTACAATGAGCAGTTCTTC. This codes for CASRIEGVSYNEQFF.

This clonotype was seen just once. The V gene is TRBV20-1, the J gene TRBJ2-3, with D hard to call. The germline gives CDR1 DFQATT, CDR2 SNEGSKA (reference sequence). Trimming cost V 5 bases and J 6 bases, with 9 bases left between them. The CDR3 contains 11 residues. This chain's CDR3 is CSAVKLDTQYF. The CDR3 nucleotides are TGCAGTGCTGTGAAGTTGGATACGCAGTATTTT.

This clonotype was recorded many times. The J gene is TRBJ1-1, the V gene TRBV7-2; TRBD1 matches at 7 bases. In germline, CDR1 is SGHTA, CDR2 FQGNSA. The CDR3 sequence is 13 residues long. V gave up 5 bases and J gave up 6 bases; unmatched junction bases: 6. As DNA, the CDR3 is TGTGCCAGCAGCCTACGGACAGGTCCTGAAGCTTTCTTT. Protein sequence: CASSLRTGPEAFF.

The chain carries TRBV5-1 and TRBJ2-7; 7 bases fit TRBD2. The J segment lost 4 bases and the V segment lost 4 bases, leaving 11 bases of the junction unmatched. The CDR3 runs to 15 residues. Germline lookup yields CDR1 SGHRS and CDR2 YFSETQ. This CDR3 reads CASSPGGTRSYEQYF. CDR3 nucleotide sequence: TGCGCCAGCAGCCCGGGGGGTACGAGGTCTTACGAGCAGTACTTC.

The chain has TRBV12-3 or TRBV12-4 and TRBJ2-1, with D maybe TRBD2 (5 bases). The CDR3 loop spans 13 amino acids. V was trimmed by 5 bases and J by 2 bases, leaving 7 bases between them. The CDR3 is CASSPLAYNEQFF. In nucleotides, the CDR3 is TGTGCCAGCAGTCCACTAGCCTACAATGAGCAGTTCTTC.

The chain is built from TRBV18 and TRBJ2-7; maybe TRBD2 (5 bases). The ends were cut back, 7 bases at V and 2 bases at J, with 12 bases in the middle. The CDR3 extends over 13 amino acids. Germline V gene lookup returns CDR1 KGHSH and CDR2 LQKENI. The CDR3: CASYQTGAYEQYV. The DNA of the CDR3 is TGTGCCAGCTACCAAACCGGGGCCTACGAGCAGTACGTC.

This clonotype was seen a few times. CDR3 region: CASSLDGTSGSYEQYF. The CDR3 nucleotides are TGTGCCAGCAGCTTAGACGGGACTAGCGGTTCCTACGAGCAGTACTTC. The chain uses TRBV7-6 and TRBJ2-7, with 11 bases identical to TRBD2. Per the germline V gene, CDR1 is SGHVS and CDR2 is FNYEAQ. The CDR3 loop spans 16 amino acids. J lost 1 base, V lost 1 base, and 3 bases had no gene match.

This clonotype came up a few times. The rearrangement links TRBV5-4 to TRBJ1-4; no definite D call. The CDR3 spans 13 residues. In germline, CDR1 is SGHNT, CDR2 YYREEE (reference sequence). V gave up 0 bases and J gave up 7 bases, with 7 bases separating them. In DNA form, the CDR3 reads TGTGCCAGCAGCTTGGACGTGGGTGAAAAACTGTTTTTT. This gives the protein CASSLDVGEKLFF.

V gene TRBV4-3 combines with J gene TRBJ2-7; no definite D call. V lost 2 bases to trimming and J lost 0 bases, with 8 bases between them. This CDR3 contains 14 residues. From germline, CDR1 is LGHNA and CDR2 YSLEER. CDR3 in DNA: TGCGCCAGCAGCCAACACAGAAACTCCTACGAGCAGTACTTC. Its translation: CASSQHRNSYEQYF.

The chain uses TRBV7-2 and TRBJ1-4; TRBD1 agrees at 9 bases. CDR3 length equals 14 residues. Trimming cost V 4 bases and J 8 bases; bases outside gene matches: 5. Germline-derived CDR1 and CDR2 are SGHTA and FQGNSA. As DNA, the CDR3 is TGTGCCAGCAGCTCCGGGACAGGGTCGGAAAAACTGTTTTTT. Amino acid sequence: CASSSGTGSEKLFF.

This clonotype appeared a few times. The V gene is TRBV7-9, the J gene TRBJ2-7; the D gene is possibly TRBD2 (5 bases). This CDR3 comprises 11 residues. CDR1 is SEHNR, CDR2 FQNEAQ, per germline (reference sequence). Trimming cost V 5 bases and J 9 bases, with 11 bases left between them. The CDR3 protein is CASSAPEGQYV. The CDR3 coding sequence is TGTGCCAGCAGCGCACCCGAGGGGCAGTACGTC.